The clone carrying this T cell receptor (beta chain) was seen a single time. Its antigen is currently unknown. With survey level as its setting, the immunoSEQ assay was v3.0. Clones were sequenced by immunoSEQ multiplex PCR, and TCRdb holds only the in-frame ones, with some missing. The sample has 20,000 to 30,000 clones; 86% are singletons. Every participant gave one or more pre-ART and two or more post-ART PBMC samples. This CDR3 region has 15 residues. Germline CDR1 reads SGHRS; CDR2 reads YFSETQ. V lost 0 bases, J lost 0 bases, and 0 bases stayed unmatched. This sample was included in a study of long-term antiretroviral therapy in people with HIV. General study points: HIV repertoires spanned tighter CDR3 length ranges than controls did. ART-treated samples gained diversity yet remained below transplant donor controls.

The V gene is TRBV5-1, the J gene TRBJ2-1, with 7 bases identical to TRBD1. Sequencing was performed on unsorted PBMCs, taken roughly 2.7 years after starting antiretroviral therapy. The TCR sequence derives from a man aged 40-55 years with HIV. The CDR3 DNA is TGCGCCAGCAGCTTGGGGGACAGCTCCTACAATGAGCAGTTCTTC. The encoded protein is CASSLGDSSYNEQFF.